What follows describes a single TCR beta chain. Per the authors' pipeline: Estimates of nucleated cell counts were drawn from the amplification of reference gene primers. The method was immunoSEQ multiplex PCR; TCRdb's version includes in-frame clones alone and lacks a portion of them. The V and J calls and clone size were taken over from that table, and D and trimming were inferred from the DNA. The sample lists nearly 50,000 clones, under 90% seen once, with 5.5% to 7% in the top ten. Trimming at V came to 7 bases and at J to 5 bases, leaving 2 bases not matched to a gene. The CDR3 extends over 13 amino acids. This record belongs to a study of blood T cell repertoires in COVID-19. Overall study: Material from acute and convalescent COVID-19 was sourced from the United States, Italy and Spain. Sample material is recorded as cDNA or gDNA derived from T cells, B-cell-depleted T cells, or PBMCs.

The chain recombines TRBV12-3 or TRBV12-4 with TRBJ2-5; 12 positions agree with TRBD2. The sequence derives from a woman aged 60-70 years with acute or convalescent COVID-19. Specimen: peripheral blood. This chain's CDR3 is CASTGTSGETQYF. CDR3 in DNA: TGTGCCAGCACCGGGACTAGCGGGGAGACCCAGTACTTC.